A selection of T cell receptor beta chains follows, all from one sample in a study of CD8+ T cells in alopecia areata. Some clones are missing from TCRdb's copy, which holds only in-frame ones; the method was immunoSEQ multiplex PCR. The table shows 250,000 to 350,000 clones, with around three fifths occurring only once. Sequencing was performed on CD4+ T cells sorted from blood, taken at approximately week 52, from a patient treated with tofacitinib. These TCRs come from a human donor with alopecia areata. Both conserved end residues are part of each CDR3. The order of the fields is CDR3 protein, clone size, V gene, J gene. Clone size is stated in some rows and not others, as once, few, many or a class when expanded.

CDR3 protein: CASSWTSGGADTQYF; clone size: NA; V gene: TRBV6-5; J gene: TRBJ2-3
CDR3 protein: CASSIRVSYNEQFF; clone size: NA; V gene: TRBV6-5; J gene: TRBJ2-1
CDR3 protein: CAWGRTLAIQETQYF; clone size: few; V gene: TRBV30; J gene: TRBJ2-5
CDR3 protein: CASGHTGTEAFF; clone size: NA; V gene: TRBV30; J gene: TRBJ1-1
CDR3 protein: CASSSLGGAIDTQYF; clone size: NA; V gene: TRBV6-5; J gene: TRBJ2-3
CDR3 protein: CAWSPGTGELFF; clone size: few; V gene: TRBV30; J gene: TRBJ2-2
CDR3 protein: CAWSPFRDNEQFF; clone size: NA; V gene: TRBV30; J gene: TRBJ2-1
CDR3 protein: CASSLAGGQRGEQFF; clone size: once; V gene: TRBV7-2; J gene: TRBJ2-1
CDR3 protein: CASSLFSGALGEAFF; clone size: many; V gene: TRBV5-1; J gene: TRBJ1-1
CDR3 protein: CSVAAGDRAAGNIQYF; clone size: many; V gene: TRBV29-1; J gene: TRBJ2-4
CDR3 protein: CATSRVGSYEQYF; clone size: few; V gene: TRBV15; J gene: TRBJ2-7
CDR3 protein: CASSPNRVADYGYTF; clone size: NA; V gene: TRBV6-6; J gene: TRBJ1-2
CDR3 protein: CSVASGGSQPQHF; clone size: once; V gene: TRBV29-1; J gene: TRBJ1-5
CDR3 protein: CASSPRTGDYTF; clone size: NA; V gene: TRBV2; J gene: TRBJ1-2
CDR3 protein: CASSRSDRLGTEAFF; clone size: NA; V gene: TRBV6-6; J gene: TRBJ1-1
CDR3 protein: CASSWGIQGAYGYTF; clone size: NA; V gene: TRBV7-2; J gene: TRBJ1-2
CDR3 protein: CAWSVPGLAGTDTQYF; clone size: NA; V gene: TRBV30; J gene: TRBJ2-3
CDR3 protein: CASSLITGPWGYNEQFF; clone size: NA; V gene: TRBV7-8; J gene: TRBJ2-1
CDR3 protein: CASSPYMNTGELFF; clone size: few; V gene: TRBV7-2; J gene: TRBJ2-2
CDR3 protein: CAWTAGPSVAETQYF; clone size: NA; V gene: TRBV30; J gene: TRBJ2-5
CDR3 protein: CASSTGPGGYTF; clone size: NA; V gene: TRBV6-6; J gene: TRBJ1-2
CDR3 protein: CASSMPGNTEAFF; clone size: few; V gene: TRBV19; J gene: TRBJ1-1
CDR3 protein: CASSRRTGSGGYTF; clone size: once; V gene: TRBV5-6; J gene: TRBJ1-2
CDR3 protein: CASRRKGNSPLHF; clone size: NA; V gene: TRBV2; J gene: TRBJ1-6
CDR3 protein: CASSDSLRTEAFF; clone size: NA; V gene: TRBV5-6; J gene: TRBJ1-1